This entry lists 14 T cell receptor beta chains sequenced from one sample in a study of shared clonotypes between healthy human individuals. The data were produced by immunoSEQ multiplex PCR, yet TCRdb's version contains in-frame clones alone and is incomplete. Of approximately 470,000 clones in the sample, more than 75% are singletons; the top ten hold more than 10%. Material for sequencing was PBMCs. All receptors come from a woman aged 40 to 50 in good health. Some clones in this sample may be carry-over from other donors' samples.

The chain carries TRBV6-5 and TRBJ2-7, with 7 positions matching TRBD1. Trimming took 6 bases from V and 6 from J; bases not matched to a gene: 8. Germline-derived CDR1 and CDR2 are MNHEY and SVGAGI. The CDR3 is made up of 13 amino acids. CDR3 coding DNA: TGTGCCAGCAGACAGGGGCCCCTTCGCGAGCAGTACTTC. Translated, it gives CASRQGPLREQYF.

The chain combines TRBV7-2 with TRBJ2-5; 9 bases match TRBD1. The closer fit of TRBJ2-7 to the DNA end suggests the J call may be wrong. Germline V gene lookup returns CDR1 SGHTA and CDR2 FQGNSA. The CDR3 extends over 15 amino acids. CDR3 protein: CASSISGQGTYEQYF. CDR3 in DNA: TGTGCCAGCAGCATATCCGGACAGGGGACCTACGAGCAGTACTTC.

This chain joins TRBV6-1 and TRBJ2-2; D is unclear. The CDR3 has 14 amino acids. The germline V and J ends were trimmed by 7 bases and 1 base, with 10 bases remaining between them. Germline CDR1 is MNHNS and CDR2 is SASEGT. The CDR3 DNA follows: TGTGCCAGCATTCACTACAAGAACACCGGGGAGCTGTTTTTT. As protein: CASIHYKNTGELFF.

This sequence joins TRBV7-8 and TRBJ2-1; 15 bases are shared with TRBD2. Germline lookup yields CDR1 SGHVS and CDR2 FQNEAQ. Trimming took 1 base from V and 10 from J; bases not matched to a gene: 5. The CDR3 has 16 residues. CDR3 protein: CASSLEGLAGGQEQFF. Written as DNA, the CDR3 is TGTGCCAGCAGCTTAGAGGGACTAGCGGGAGGTCAAGAGCAGTTCTTC.

The chain combines TRBV27 with TRBJ2-7; possibly TRBD1 for D (5 bases). The CDR3 loop spans 13 amino acids. V shed 5 bases and J shed 3 bases, with 11 bases lying between them. CDR1 and CDR2 (germline): MNHEY, SMNVEV (reference sequence). The DNA of the CDR3 is TGTGCCAGCAGTCCTCGGACAAACTACGAGCAGTACTTC. Residues: CASSPRTNYEQYF.

The chain employs TRBV5-1 and TRBJ2-5; D gene unclear. From germline, CDR1 is SGHRS and CDR2 YFSETQ. V was shortened by 0 bases and J by 1 base, with 13 bases between the two germline ends. CDR3 length: 16 amino acids. The CDR3 protein is CASSLGAQASQETQYF. The CDR3 DNA is TGCGCCAGCAGCTTGGGGGCTCAGGCCAGCCAAGAGACCCAGTACTTC.

To note about this clone: With only one base between it and a far larger clone, this is likely a read error. The V and J genes are TRBV7-2 and TRBJ2-7; D not resolved. CDR1 is SGHTA and CDR2 is FQGNSA in the germline V gene. Trimming took off 8 bases at V and 6 bases at J, with 17 bases between the two ends. CDR3 size: 13 residues. The CDR3 region is CASGGRAISEQYF. The CDR3 region has the DNA TGTGCCAGCGGCGGAAGGGCCATCAGCGAGCAGTACTTC.

This chain joins TRBV5-1 and TRBJ2-5; D is unresolved. Deletions cut 4 bases from V and 2 bases from J, with 6 bases between. CDR1 and CDR2 (germline): SGHRS, YFSETQ. The length of the CDR3 is 12 residues. In DNA form, the CDR3 reads TGCGCCAGCAGCCAACAGCAAGAGACCCAGTACTTC. This codes for CASSQQQETQYF.

The J gene is TRBJ1-1, the V gene TRBV5-4; TRBD1 is a possible D gene (5 bases). Germline V gene lookup returns CDR1 SGHNT and CDR2 YYREEE (reference sequence). The CDR3 totals 14 residues. Trimming shortened V by 1 base and J by 3 bases, and 10 bases separated the two germline ends. The DNA for the CDR3 is TGTGCCAGCAGCTTGTTTCTGGGGGACACTGAAGCTTTCTTT. Translating gives CASSLFLGDTEAFF.

This clone appeared once. The V gene is TRBV28, the J gene TRBJ2-2; D call uncertain. CDR1 MDHEN and CDR2 SYDVKM come from the germline V gene. This CDR3 contains 12 residues. The germline V and J ends were trimmed by 3 bases and 8 bases, with 7 bases remaining between them. The CDR3 DNA sequence: TGTGCCAGCAGTTTCCCTCAGGGGGAGCTGTTTTTT. This gives the protein CASSFPQGELFF.

The chain joins TRBV5-1 to TRBJ2-5, with D hard to call. This CDR3 has 14 residues. Germline V CDR1 and CDR2: SGHRS, YFSETQ. Trimming cost V 4 bases and J 1 base, with 11 bases left between them. CDR3: CASSPRAGQETQYF. The CDR3 DNA reads as TGCGCCAGCAGCCCCCGGGCAGGCCAAGAGACCCAGTACTTC.

The sample holds many counts of this clone. The rearrangement links TRBV6-1 to TRBJ1-4, with TRBD1 matching 9 bases. Trimming took 2 bases from V and 5 from J; bases not matched to a gene: 6. CDR3 size: 16 residues. CDR1 MNHNS and CDR2 SASEGT come from the germline V gene. The CDR3 spells CASSEPRGQGNEKLFF. The CDR3 bases are TGTGCCAGCAGTGAACCTCGGGGACAGGGAAATGAAAAACTGTTTTTT.

CDR3 sequence: CASSKRGGGTIRYEQYF. The DNA of the CDR3 is TGTGCCAGCAGCAAAAGGGGCGGGGGTACAATCCGCTACGAGCAGTACTTC. The chain is built from TRBV21-1 and TRBJ2-7; the table's D call, TRBD2, has no DNA check behind it. TRBV21-1 is flagged as a pseudogene. The CDR3 runs to 17 residues.

The V gene is TRBV7-9, the J gene TRBJ2-7; D is unclear. Per germline, CDR1 SEHNR and CDR2 FQNEAQ (reference sequence). The CDR3 sequence is 14 residues long. V dropped 5 bases and J dropped 2 bases, with 13 bases sitting between them. As DNA, the CDR3 is TGTGCCAGCAGCCCCCCGGGCGGAGCCTACGAGCAGTACTTC. Translation gives CASSPPGGAYEQYF.